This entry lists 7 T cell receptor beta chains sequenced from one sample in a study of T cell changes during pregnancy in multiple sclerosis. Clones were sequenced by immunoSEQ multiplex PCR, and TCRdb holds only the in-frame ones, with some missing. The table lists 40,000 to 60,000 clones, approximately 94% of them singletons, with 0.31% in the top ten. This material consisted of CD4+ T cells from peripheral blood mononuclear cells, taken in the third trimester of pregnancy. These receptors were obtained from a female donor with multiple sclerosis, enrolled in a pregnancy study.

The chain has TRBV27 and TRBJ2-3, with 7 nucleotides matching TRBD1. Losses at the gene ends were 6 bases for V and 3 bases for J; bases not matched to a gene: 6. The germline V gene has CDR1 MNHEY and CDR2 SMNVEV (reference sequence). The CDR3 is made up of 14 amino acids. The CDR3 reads CASRTRQGTDTQYF. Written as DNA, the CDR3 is TGTGCCAGCAGGACCAGACAGGGTACAGATACGCAGTATTTT.

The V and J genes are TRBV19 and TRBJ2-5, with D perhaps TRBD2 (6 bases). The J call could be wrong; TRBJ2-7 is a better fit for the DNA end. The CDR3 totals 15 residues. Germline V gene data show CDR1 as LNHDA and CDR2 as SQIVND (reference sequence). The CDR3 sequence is CASSIKSTAGYEQYF. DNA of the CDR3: TGTGCCAGTAGTATAAAATCTACGGCGGGATACGAGCAGTACTTC.

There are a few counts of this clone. CDR3 bases: TGTGCCAGCAGCCGGAAGGGACAGCAGAATCAGCCCCAGCATTTT. Translation: CASSRKGQQNQPQHF. The chain is built from TRBV9 and TRBJ1-5; TRBD1 aligns across 7 bases. The V segment lost 4 bases and the J segment 4 bases; nucleotides outside the gene matches: 8. Germline loops: CDR1 SGDLS, CDR2 YYNGEE. The CDR3 is made up of 15 amino acids.

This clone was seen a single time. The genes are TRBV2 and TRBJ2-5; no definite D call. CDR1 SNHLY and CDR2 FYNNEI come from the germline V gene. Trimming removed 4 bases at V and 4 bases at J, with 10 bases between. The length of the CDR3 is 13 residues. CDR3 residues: CASSGYIRETQYF. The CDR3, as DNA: TGTGCCAGCAGTGGTTACATACGAGAGACCCAGTACTTC. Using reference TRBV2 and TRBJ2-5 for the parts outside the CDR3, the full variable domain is EPEVTQTPSHQVTQMGQEVILRCVPISNHLYFYWYRQILGQKVEFLVSFYNNEISEKSEIFDDQFSVERPDGSNFTLKIRSTKLEDSAMYFCASSGYIRETQYFGPGTRLLVL.

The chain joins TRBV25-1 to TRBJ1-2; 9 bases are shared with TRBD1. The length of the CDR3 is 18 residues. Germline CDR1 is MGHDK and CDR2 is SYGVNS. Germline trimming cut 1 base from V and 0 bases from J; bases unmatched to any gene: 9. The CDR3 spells CASSESNRGRIANYGYTF. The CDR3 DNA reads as TGTGCCAGCAGTGAATCCAACAGGGGGCGGATAGCTAACTATGGCTACACCTTC.

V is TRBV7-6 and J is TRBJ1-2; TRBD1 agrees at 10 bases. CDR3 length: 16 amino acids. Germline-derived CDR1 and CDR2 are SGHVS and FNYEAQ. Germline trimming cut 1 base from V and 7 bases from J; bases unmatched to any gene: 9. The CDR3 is CASSLGTGDRGSGYTF. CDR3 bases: TGTGCCAGCAGCTTAGGAACGGGGGACAGGGGATCTGGCTACACCTTC.

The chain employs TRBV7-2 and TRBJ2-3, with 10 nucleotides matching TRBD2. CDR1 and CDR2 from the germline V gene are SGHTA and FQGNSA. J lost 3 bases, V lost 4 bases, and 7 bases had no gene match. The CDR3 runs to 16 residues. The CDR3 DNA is TGTGCCAGCAGCTCCCGGCTAGCGGGGGTTACAGATACGCAGTATTTT. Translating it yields CASSSRLAGVTDTQYF.